The entry that follows covers one TCR beta chain sequence. Its target is unknown. Assay runs were performed at deep level. Sequenced by immunoSEQ multiplex PCR; TCRdb stores in-frame clones only, minus some. The sample shows about 2.1 million clones, 80% to 95% of them seen only once. Germline V gene sequence: CDR1 LNHDA, CDR2 SQIVND (reference sequence). Trimming took 5 bases from V and 10 from J, leaving 23 bases between them. CDR3 length equals 15 residues. These data are taken from a study of shared clonotypes between healthy human individuals. Looking at the study overall: Used for every donor were three CD4 naive, three CD4 memory, two CD8 naive and one CD8 memory plate. Study-level points and caveats: Sorted-subset sequencing, rarefaction showed, was incomplete despite large depth.

Terminally differentiated effector memory CD45RA+ cells were excluded from the naive CD8 cells, which were CD45RO-negative and positively selected for CCR7. This clonotype was sampled from a man between 18 and 29 years old in good health. Some clones in this sample may be carry-over from other donors' samples. The sequenced sample consisted of naive CD8+ T cells from PBMCs. V and J are TRBV19 and TRBJ1-1; TRBD1 is a possible D gene (5 bases). The CDR3 spells CASSAKRTPGPSAFF. CDR3 DNA sequence: TGTGCCAGTAGTGCGAAAAGGACACCCGGGCCTTCAGCTTTCTTT.